This T cell receptor beta chain is from a study of blood T cells in healthy people across ages. At the level of the study: Per two T cells, template switching captured roughly one barcoded beta molecule.

Donors were systemically healthy Caucasian individuals from Russia aged roughly 6 to 100 years. Whole-study findings and limits: Older age went with lower TCR beta diversity per million T cells, in a roughly linear way. Among long-lived donors, naive CD4+ cells were more numerous and diversity higher than in aged donors.

Then a second PCR, running roughly 7 to 11 cycles, was carried out with a sample-barcoded 5' primer and a J-beta primer mix. Via MiXCR, TCRdb re-called the 5' RACE reads, giving one row per CDR3 protein. The sample lists about 640,000 distinct CDR3 sequences, approximately 30% occurring once. A remark on this clonotype: Its antigen is unidentified.

Per the germline V gene, CDR1 is LGHDT and CDR2 is YNNKEL (reference sequence). Trimming took 1 base from V and 6 from J; bases not matched to a gene: 4. The length of the CDR3 is 14 residues. This chain joins TRBV3-1 and TRBJ1-2, with TRBD1 matching over 8 bases. Sequenced input: blood. This TCR was recovered from a woman of 80 years or more in good health. This CDR3 reads CASSQGQGWDGYTF. DNA for the CDR3: TGTGCCAGCAGCCAAGGACAGGGGTGGGATGGCTACACCTTC.